This T cell receptor (beta chain) was identified during a study of a mutant IDH1 vaccine in newly diagnosed glioma. Whole-study context: The start of vaccination came 4-6 weeks after radiotherapy alone, or with temozolomide cycles.

The sample's time point: week 11, during vaccination. It was 300 ug of mutant IDH1 20-mer peptide that made up each vaccine dose, given with topical imiquimod. Of note for this clone: Antigen: not known. At one boundary the junction diverges from the germline segment, which might be a read error.

Here immunoSEQ multiplex PCR was the method, and the copy in TCRdb shows in-frame clones only, minus some. The sample shows 60,000 to 75,000 clones, under 85% of them seen only once. Germline V lookup: CDR1 MDHEN, CDR2 SYDVKM. CDR3 length: 15 residues. The sequences come from PBMCs, collected from a glioma patient whose treatment included an IDH1 peptide vaccine. This sequence joins TRBV28 and TRBJ2-7; the D gene could be TRBD1 or TRBD2 (5 bases each). The TCR sequence derives from a young man with glioma. This CDR3 is CAGSPPGTVSYEQYF. The CDR3 bases are TGTGCCGGCAGCCCTCCCGGGACCGTCTCCTACGAGCAGTACTTC.